Following are 18 T cell receptor beta chains from one sample sequenced in a study of cytomegalovirus exposure and HLA in healthy donors. PCR involved 60 Vbeta and 13 Jbeta primers. Assay used: immunoSEQ multiplex PCR; TCRdb lists only in-frame clones, some missing. The sample holds under 250,000 clones; around 78% are singletons and the top ten take approximately 2.1%. Sequencing was performed on PBMCs. These TCRs come from a man between 25 and 39 years old in good health and CMV-seronegative.

CDR3 DNA: TGTGCCAGCATACCGGATGCAGGGGCTGGGGCCAACGTCCTGACTTTC. Encoded protein: CASIPDAGAGANVLTF. The gene calls are TRBV5-6 and TRBJ2-6, with a tentative D call TRBD1 (6 bases). The germline V gene has CDR1 SGHDT and CDR2 YYEEEE. Trimming shortened V by 6 bases and J by 2 bases, and 15 bases separated the two germline ends. CDR3 length equals 16 residues.

This clone has a handful of counts. This chain joins TRBV9 and TRBJ1-1; 7 bases align to TRBD1. V was pared by 0 bases and J by 2 bases, with 4 bases of the junction left unmatched. This CDR3 spans 15 amino acids. The germline V gene has CDR1 SGDLS and CDR2 YYNGEE. The chain's CDR3 is CASSVGQGSNTEAFF. The DNA of the CDR3 is TGTGCCAGCAGCGTAGGACAGGGCAGCAACACTGAAGCTTTCTTT.

This clone came up once. This sequence joins TRBV2 and TRBJ2-3; D might be TRBD2 (7 bases). The CDR3 totals 18 residues. The germline gives CDR1 SNHLY, CDR2 FYNNEI. Trimming stripped 3 bases from V and 6 bases from J, with 25 bases between. The CDR3 here is CASSDRGGTETESDTQYF. The CDR3 DNA sequence: TGTGCCAGCAGTGATAGGGGGGGAACAGAAACCGAGTCGGATACGCAGTATTTT.

This clone was counted between two and nine times. The J gene is TRBJ2-1, the V gene TRBV6-5; the D gene is possibly TRBD2 (6 bases). CDR3 length: 14 residues. With 8 bases removed from V and 4 bases from J, the gap between germline ends came to 15 bases. The V gene's germline CDR1 is MNHEY and CDR2 SVGAGI. CDR3 sequence: CASSWRGTYNEQFF. Here the CDR3 DNA reads TGTGCCAGCTCTTGGAGGGGCACTTACAATGAGCAGTTCTTC.

The chain uses TRBV2 and TRBJ2-7; TRBD2 matches 11 bases. The germline CDR1 and CDR2 sequences are SNHLY and FYNNEI. V was clipped by 6 bases and J by 0 bases; unmatched bases: 4. The CDR3 has 15 amino acids. CDR3 sequence (DNA): TGTGCCAGCAGAGCAACTAGCGGGAGCTCCTACGAGCAGTACTTC. Amino acids: CASRATSGSSYEQYF. Full variable domain (missing parts from reference TRBV2 and TRBJ2-7): EPEVTQTPSHQVTQMGQEVILRCVPISNHLYFYWYRQILGQKVEFLVSFYNNEISEKSEIFDDQFSVERPDGSNFTLKIRSTKLEDSAMYFCASRATSGSSYEQYFGPGTRLTVT.

This chain joins TRBV7-6 and TRBJ2-3; D is perhaps TRBD2 (5 bases). The V and J ends lost 1 base and 1 base respectively, with 6 bases between them. Germline V lookup: CDR1 SGHVS, CDR2 FNYEAQ. CDR3 length equals 14 residues. The CDR3 region is CASSLVGGTDTQYF. In DNA form, the CDR3 reads TGTGCCAGCAGCTTAGTCGGGGGCACAGATACGCAGTATTTT.

The gene calls are TRBV9 and TRBJ2-7, with TRBD2 matching over 14 bases. The CDR3 runs 15 residues. The germline CDR1 and CDR2 sequences are SGDLS and YYNGEE. J gave up 3 bases and V 3 bases, and 2 bases lay outside the gene matches. The CDR3 DNA sequence: TGTGCCAGCAGCGCGGGACTAGCGGGAGACTACGAGCAGTACTTC. Translating it yields CASSAGLAGDYEQYF.

The chain employs TRBV2 and TRBJ2-4; the D gene is possibly TRBD1 (7 bases). CDR1 and CDR2 from the germline V gene are SNHLY and FYNNEI. The CDR3 consists of 16 residues. Trimming cost V 3 bases and J 0 bases, with 12 bases left between them. The CDR3 protein is CASSEIRGVAKNIQYF. CDR3 bases: TGTGCCAGCAGTGAGATCAGGGGGGTAGCCAAAAACATTCAGTACTTC. The full variable domain, rest sourced from reference TRBV2 and TRBJ2-4, is EPEVTQTPSHQVTQMGQEVILRCVPISNHLYFYWYRQILGQKVEFLVSFYNNEISEKSEIFDDQFSVERPDGSNFTLKIRSTKLEDSAMYFCASSEIRGVAKNIQYFGAGTRLSVL.

J is TRBJ2-3 and V is TRBV7-9; 10 bases line up with TRBD2. The CDR3 is 15 amino acids. CDR1 and CDR2 from the germline V gene are SEHNR and FQNEAQ (reference sequence). The V gene end was trimmed by 8 bases and the J gene end by 2 bases; junction bases not matched to a gene: 7. CDR3 sequence reads: CASRQLAGTTDTQYF. The CDR3 DNA reads TGTGCCAGCCGCCAACTAGCGGGGACCACAGATACGCAGTATTTT.

The rearrangement links TRBV19 to TRBJ1-2; tentative D call: TRBD1 (5 bases). This CDR3 region has 16 residues. CDR1 and CDR2 from the germline V gene are LNHDA and SQIVND (reference sequence). The V and J ends lost 0 bases and 0 bases respectively, with 11 bases between them. CDR3 in amino acids: CASSIDGGTANYGYTF. For the CDR3, the DNA is TGTGCCAGTAGTATAGATGGCGGGACGGCTAACTATGGCTACACCTTC. Together with reference TRBV19 and TRBJ1-2, the CDR3 gives the full variable domain: DGGITQSPKYLFRKEGQNVTLSCEQNLNHDAMYWYRQDPGQGLRLIYYSQIVNDFQKGDIAEGYSVSREKKESFPLTVTSAQKNPTAFYLCASSIDGGTANYGYTFGSGTRLTVV.

The rearrangement links TRBV10-3 to TRBJ2-7, with D tentatively TRBD2 (6 bases). From germline, CDR1 is ENHRY and CDR2 SYGVKD. V gave up 3 bases and J gave up 4 bases, with 16 bases separating them. The CDR3 is made up of 15 amino acids. The CDR3 nucleotides read TGTGCCATCAGTGATCCGACTAGTTTCCATTACGAGCAGTACTTC. Translation gives CAISDPTSFHYEQYF.

The CDR3 coding sequence is TGTGCCTGGGACGGGAGCTCCTACAATGAGCAGTTCTTC. It codes for CAWDGSSYNEQFF. The chain uses TRBV30 and TRBJ2-1; D is possibly TRBD2 (6 bases). CDR1 and CDR2 from the germline V gene are GTSNPN and SVGIG (reference sequence). This CDR3 is 13 amino acids long. The V and J ends lost 5 bases and 0 bases respectively, with 8 bases between them.

The chain joins TRBV28 to TRBJ2-7, with D hard to call. Looked up from germline, CDR1 is MDHEN and CDR2 is SYDVKM. The CDR3 runs 11 residues. Trimming stripped 5 bases from V and 2 bases from J, with 4 bases between. CDR3 sequence reads: CASSPTYEQYF. CDR3 in DNA: TGTGCCAGCAGTCCAACCTACGAGCAGTACTTC. The full variable domain, rest sourced from reference TRBV28 and TRBJ2-7, is DVKVTQSSRYLVKRTGEKVFLECVQDMDHENMFWYRQDPGLGLRLIYFSYDVKMKEKGDIPEGYSVSREKKERFSLILESASTNQTSMYLCASSPTYEQYFGPGTRLTVT.

V is TRBV27 and J is TRBJ2-7, with D tentatively TRBD1 (6 bases). The germline V gene has CDR1 MNHEY and CDR2 SMNVEV (reference sequence). The CDR3 sequence is 14 residues long. The ends were cut back, 6 bases at V and 2 bases at J, with 14 bases in the middle. The CDR3 reads CASRGGTPPYEQYF. For the CDR3, the DNA is TGTGCCAGCAGAGGGGGTACACCTCCCTACGAGCAGTACTTC.

V is TRBV6-8 and J is TRBJ2-5; a possible D gene is TRBD2 (5 bases). The end of the DNA is better explained by TRBJ2-7, so the J call may be wrong. Germline lookup yields CDR1 MNHGY and CDR2 SAAAGT. This CDR3 has 16 amino acids. The CDR3 nucleotides read TGTGCCAGCATCCTCCTACGAGCGGATCCTCCCTACGAGCAGTACTTC. Protein sequence: CASILLRADPPYEQYF.

J is TRBJ1-1 and V is TRBV28; D call uncertain. V was shortened by 2 bases and J by 3 bases, with 4 bases between the two germline ends. The CDR3 is 12 residues long. Germline values: CDR1 MDHEN, CDR2 SYDVKM. CDR3 region: CASSLPYTEAFF. As DNA, the CDR3 is TGTGCCAGCAGTTTACCCTACACTGAAGCTTTCTTT.

This chain joins TRBV5-1 and TRBJ1-3; D not resolved. Germline CDR1 is SGHRS and CDR2 is YFSETQ. This CDR3 is 13 amino acids long. V lost 6 bases and J lost 0, with 7 bases in between. The CDR3 coding sequence is TGCGCCAGCACCCCTAGCTCTGGAAACACCATATATTTT. Its protein product is CASTPSSGNTIYF.

The J gene is TRBJ2-1, the V gene TRBV9; 11 bases match TRBD1. CDR3 length equals 16 residues. The germline gives CDR1 SGDLS, CDR2 YYNGEE. The V and J ends lost 3 bases and 8 bases, in that order; junction bases with no gene match: 10. As DNA, the CDR3 is TGTGCCAGCAGCGCATCCGGGACAGGGGGGATGGATGAGCAGTTCTTC. Amino acid sequence: CASSASGTGGMDEQFF.